Following are 13 T cell receptor beta chains from one sample sequenced in a study of post-analysis software for immune sequencing data. Study-wide results and caveats: Patients had higher frequencies than controls of five or six TRBV segments, including TRBV5-6, TRBV5-1 and TRBV20-1.

Antigens of these TCRs are unknown. Libraries were made from TCR beta cDNA, and they carried unique molecular identifiers. TCRdb redid the calling of the PCR reads with MiXCR, one entry per CDR3 protein. This table holds roughly 800,000 distinct CDR3 sequences, under 70% found once. Sequencing was performed on blood. All receptors come from a girl aged 10-17 years with multiple sclerosis.

The rearrangement links TRBV25-1 to TRBJ1-4; D gene ambiguous. Trimming stripped 3 bases from V and 10 bases from J, with 21 bases between. Germline values: CDR1 MGHDK, CDR2 SYGVNS. The CDR3 has 16 residues. The CDR3 DNA sequence: TGTGCCAGCAGTGAGAGTCAGGCCGTAATGATTGGAAAACTGTTTTTT. It translates to CASSESQAVMIGKLFF.

The chain combines TRBV5-6 with TRBJ2-5; D possibly corresponds to TRBD2 (7 bases). From germline, CDR1 is SGHDT and CDR2 YYEEEE. V lost 0 bases to trimming and J lost 1 base, with 13 bases between them. The CDR3 extends over 16 amino acids. CDR3 sequence reads: CASSLAGGASQETQYF. For the CDR3, the DNA is TGTGCCAGCAGCTTGGCGGGGGGCGCTTCCCAAGAGACCCAGTACTTC.

This clonotype was detected a few times. The chain has TRBV10-3 and TRBJ1-2; no clear D. The CDR3 is made up of 15 amino acids. The V gene lost 4 bases and the J gene lost 3 bases, with 15 bases spanning the gap. Germline CDR1 and CDR2: ENHRY and SYGVKD. As DNA, the CDR3 is TGTGCCATCAGTGGGGCCCACGGGGAAGACTATGGCTACACCTTC. Translated: CAISGAHGEDYGYTF.

This clonotype was found once. The chain employs TRBV20-1 and TRBJ1-2; 10 bases align to TRBD1. CDR3 length: 17 residues. V gave up 0 bases and J gave up 2 bases; unmatched junction bases: 9. In germline, CDR1 is DFQATT, CDR2 SNEGSKA (reference sequence). For the CDR3, the DNA is TGCAGTGCTAGAGATAGGAGACAGGGGGCTTTAAACTATGGCTACACCTTC. Its translation is CSARDRRQGALNYGYTF.

The chain links TRBV3-1 to TRBJ2-1, with D possibly being TRBD2 (5 bases). The CDR3 contains 15 residues. CDR1 is LGHDT, CDR2 YNNKEL, per germline (reference sequence). V lost 1 base and J lost 8, with 15 bases in between. DNA of the CDR3: TGTGCCAGCAGCCAAGGGCTAGCTCCGGTCCATGAGCAGTTCTTC. Protein sequence: CASSQGLAPVHEQFF.

This clonotype appeared many times. This rearrangement joins TRBV25-1 to TRBJ2-7; 8 bases are shared with TRBD1. V gave up 6 bases and J gave up 4 bases; unmatched junction bases: 5. The CDR3 spans 13 residues. In germline, CDR1 is MGHDK, CDR2 SYGVNS. DNA of the CDR3: TGTGCCAGCAGGGGGACAGGTGATTACGAGCAGTACTTC. This translates into CASRGTGDYEQYF.

The chain recombines TRBV7-3 with TRBJ1-2, with D possibly matching TRBD1 (6 bases). This CDR3 has 15 residues. V was clipped by 5 bases and J by 4 bases, with 17 bases between them. CDR1 SGHTA and CDR2 FQGTGA come from the germline V gene. The CDR3: CASSQGGGDGYGYTF. DNA for the CDR3: TGTGCCAGCAGCCAGGGAGGGGGAGATGGCTATGGCTACACCTTC.

The chain joins TRBV15 to TRBJ1-2, with a possible D match to TRBD1 (6 bases). V shed 4 bases and J shed 0 bases, with 12 bases lying between them. CDR1 LNHNV and CDR2 YYDKDF come from the germline V gene (reference sequence). CDR3 length equals 15 residues. The CDR3 nucleotides read TGTGCCACCAGCAAGGGGGGGGAAGCTAACTATGGCTACACCTTC. Translation: CATSKGGEANYGYTF.

The chain is built from TRBV6-6 and TRBJ2-7; either TRBD1 or TRBD2 may supply D (5 bases each). The CDR3 loop spans 14 amino acids. Germline V gene data show CDR1 as MNHNY and CDR2 as SVGAGI (reference sequence). Trimming pared 6 bases from V and 6 bases from J, leaving 18 bases between. CDR3 residues: CASRRRREEGEQYF. CDR3 nucleotides: TGTGCCAGCAGGCGACGCAGGGAAGAGGGCGAGCAGTACTTC.

The chain uses TRBV12-3 or TRBV12-4 and TRBJ2-7, with D perhaps matching TRBD2 (6 bases). This CDR3 is built from 13 residues. With 6 bases removed from V and 6 bases from J, the gap between germline ends came to 15 bases. In nucleotides, the CDR3 is TGTGCCAGCAGCCGGAATAGCGGAAGCGAGCAGTACTTC. Translating gives CASSRNSGSEQYF.

The J gene is TRBJ2-7, the V gene TRBV2; D assignment may be TRBD1 or TRBD2 (7 bases each). The J call is in doubt because the DNA end fits TRBJ2-5 better. This CDR3 spans 13 amino acids. Per the germline V gene, CDR1 is SNHLY and CDR2 is FYNNEI. In nucleotides, the CDR3 is TGTGCCAGCGGCCTCAGGGGGGGGGAGACCCAGTACTTC. Translated: CASGLRGGETQYF.

The chain is built from TRBV9 and TRBJ2-1; TRBD2 matches at 10 bases. V was pared by 2 bases and J by 5 bases, with 10 bases of the junction left unmatched. Germline CDR1 reads SGDLS; CDR2 reads YYNGEE. The CDR3 length is 17 residues. CDR3 residues: CASSVSAGTSANNEQFF. CDR3 coding DNA: TGTGCCAGCAGCGTCTCCGCCGGGACTAGCGCGAACAATGAGCAGTTCTTC.

The V and J genes are TRBV29-1 and TRBJ2-7; D remains unclear. V lost 4 bases to trimming and J lost 0 bases, with 10 bases between them. Per germline, CDR1 SQVTM and CDR2 ANQGSEA. CDR3 length equals 13 residues. The CDR3 reads CSVVDASSYEQYF. As DNA, the CDR3 is TGCAGCGTTGTTGATGCGAGCTCCTACGAGCAGTACTTC.